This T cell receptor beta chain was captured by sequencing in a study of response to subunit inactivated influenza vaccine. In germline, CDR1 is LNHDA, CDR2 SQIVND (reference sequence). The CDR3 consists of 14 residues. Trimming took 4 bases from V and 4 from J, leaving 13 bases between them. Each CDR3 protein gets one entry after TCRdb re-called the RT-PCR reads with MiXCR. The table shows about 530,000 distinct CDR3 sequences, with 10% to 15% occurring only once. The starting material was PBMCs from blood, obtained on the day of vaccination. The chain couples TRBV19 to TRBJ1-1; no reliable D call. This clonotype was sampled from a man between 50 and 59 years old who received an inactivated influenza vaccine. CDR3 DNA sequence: TGTGCCAGTAGTAGAGTAGGGCGGGGCACTGAAGCTTTCTTT. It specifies CASSRVGRGTEAFF.